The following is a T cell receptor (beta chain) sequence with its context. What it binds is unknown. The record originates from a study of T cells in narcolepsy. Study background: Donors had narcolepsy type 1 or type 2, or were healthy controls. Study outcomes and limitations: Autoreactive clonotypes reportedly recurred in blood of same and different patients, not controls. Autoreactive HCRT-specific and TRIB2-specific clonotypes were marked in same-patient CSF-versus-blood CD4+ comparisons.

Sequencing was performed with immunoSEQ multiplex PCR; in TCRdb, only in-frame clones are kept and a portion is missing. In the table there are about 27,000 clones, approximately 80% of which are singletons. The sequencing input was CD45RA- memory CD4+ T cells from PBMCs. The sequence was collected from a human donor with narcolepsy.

CDR3 loop: CASTPSGGPDTQYF. In DNA, the CDR3 is TGTGCCAGCACACCTAGCGGGGGACCAGATACGCAGTATTTT. The chain links TRBV2 to TRBJ2-3; 10 bases align to TRBD2. V trimming: 7 bases; J trimming: 4 bases; junction bases outside the gene matches: 5. Germline V CDR1 and CDR2: SNHLY, FYNNEI. The CDR3 covers 14 residues.